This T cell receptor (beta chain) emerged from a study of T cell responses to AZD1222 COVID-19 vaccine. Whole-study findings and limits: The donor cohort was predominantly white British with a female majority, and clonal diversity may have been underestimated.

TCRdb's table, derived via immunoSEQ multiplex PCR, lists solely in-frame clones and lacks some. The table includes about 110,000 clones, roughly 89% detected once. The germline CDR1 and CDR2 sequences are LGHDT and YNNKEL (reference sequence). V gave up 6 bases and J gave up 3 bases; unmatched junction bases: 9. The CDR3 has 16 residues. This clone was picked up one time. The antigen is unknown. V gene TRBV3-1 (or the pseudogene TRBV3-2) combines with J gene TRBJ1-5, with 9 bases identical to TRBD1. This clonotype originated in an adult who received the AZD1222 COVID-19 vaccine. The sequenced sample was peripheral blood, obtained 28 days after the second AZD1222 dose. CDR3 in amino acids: CASRDRGDRDNQPQHF. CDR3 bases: TGTGCCAGCAGGGATAGAGGGGACAGGGACAATCAGCCCCAGCATTTT.